These 16 T cell receptor beta chains originate from one sample sequenced in a study of CD8+ T cells in alopecia areata. Isolated RNA was reverse transcribed into cDNA used as the sequencing template. Profiled with immunoSEQ multiplex PCR; TCRdb holds only in-frame clones, not every one. The sample lists 140,000 or so clones, roughly 58% seen once, with 36% in the top ten. The sample was CD8+ T cells sorted from blood. These receptors were obtained from a human donor in good health.

The J gene is TRBJ1-2, the V gene TRBV29-1; a weak D match, TRBD1 (5 bases). This CDR3 has 13 amino acids. Looked up from germline, CDR1 is SQVTM and CDR2 is ANQGSEA. Deletions cut 8 bases from V and 5 bases from J, with 18 bases between. CDR3 residues: CSHQKTDSYGYTF. CDR3 DNA: TGCAGCCATCAAAAGACAGATTCATATGGCTACACCTTC.

The chain joins TRBV29-1 to TRBJ1-2; TRBD1 might be the D (5 bases). The CDR3 loop spans 11 amino acids. Germline assignment: CDR1 SQVTM and CDR2 ANQGSEA. V gave up 7 bases and J gave up 7 bases, with 13 bases separating them. The CDR3 region is CSAGTAAGYTF. CDR3 sequence (DNA): TGCAGCGCCGGGACCGCGGCTGGCTACACCTTC.

This chain connects TRBV9 to TRBJ2-5; TRBD1 might be the D (5 bases). The CDR3 has 15 amino acids. Per germline, CDR1 SGDLS and CDR2 YYNGEE. V lost 0 bases and J lost 0, with 9 bases in between. The CDR3 nucleotides read TGTGCCAGCAGCGTAGGAACAGGCCACCAAGAGACCCAGTACTTC. This codes for CASSVGTGHQETQYF.

The chain combines TRBV4-1 with TRBJ2-1, with D maybe TRBD2 (6 bases). This CDR3 contains 17 residues. Trimming removed 1 base from V and 0 bases from J, with 13 bases in between. Germline loops: CDR1 MGHRA, CDR2 YSYEKL. For the CDR3, the DNA is TGCGCCAGCAGCCAAGGTCGGGAGTTTGGCTCCTACAATGAGCAGTTCTTC. Residues: CASSQGREFGSYNEQFF.

This clone occurred a few times. The chain combines TRBV5-4 with TRBJ1-1, with 9 bases aligning to TRBD1. Germline assignment: CDR1 SGHNT and CDR2 YYREEE (reference sequence). CDR3 length equals 13 residues. The V gene end was trimmed by 4 bases and the J gene end by 10 bases; junction bases not matched to a gene: 8. CDR3 sequence (DNA): TGTGCCAGCAGCACGGGACAGGGTATTGGAGCTTTCTTT. Its translation: CASSTGQGIGAFF.

The V and J genes are TRBV15 and TRBJ2-1; the D gene is possibly TRBD2 (6 bases). Germline assignment: CDR1 LNHNV and CDR2 YYDKDF (reference sequence). V lost 0 bases and J 0 bases, leaving 9 bases between the germline ends. The length of the CDR3 is 16 residues. In DNA form, the CDR3 reads TGTGCCACCAGCAGAGAGGCCGGGAGCTCCTACAATGAGCAGTTCTTC. Translating gives CATSREAGSSYNEQFF.

This clone was found once. The rearrangement links TRBV9 to TRBJ2-4; D perhaps matches TRBD2 (5 bases). Germline CDR1 reads SGDLS; CDR2 reads YYNGEE. The CDR3 runs 14 residues. V was shortened by 0 bases and J by 6 bases, with 10 bases between the two germline ends. CDR3: CASSVASLANIQYF. The CDR3, as DNA: TGTGCCAGCAGCGTAGCTAGCCTAGCAAACATTCAGTACTTC.

The chain joins TRBV9 to TRBJ1-2, with 8 bases aligning to TRBD1. Per germline, CDR1 SGDLS and CDR2 YYNGEE. The CDR3 is 14 residues long. V trimming: 3 bases; J trimming: 6 bases; junction bases outside the gene matches: 7. In DNA form, the CDR3 reads TGTGCCAGCAGCGAGGCGGACAGGGCAGATGGCTACACCTTC. Protein sequence: CASSEADRADGYTF.

The chain couples TRBV5-1 to TRBJ2-1; 7 bases match TRBD2. V dropped 3 bases and J dropped 10; count of bases not matched to a gene: 4. The CDR3 length is 12 residues. The germline gives CDR1 SGHRS, CDR2 YFSETQ. This chain's CDR3 is CASSSSLAEQFF. The CDR3 DNA reads TGCGCCAGCAGCTCCTCACTAGCGGAGCAGTTCTTC.

The J gene is TRBJ2-7, the V gene TRBV5-4; D gene unclear. The V end was cut by 4 bases, the J end by 2 bases, with 10 bases between. Germline values: CDR1 SGHNT, CDR2 YYREEE (reference sequence). The CDR3 contains 13 residues. The chain's CDR3 is CASSVGATYEQYF. The CDR3 DNA is TGTGCCAGCAGCGTAGGAGCAACCTACGAGCAGTACTTC.

The chain joins TRBV25-1 to TRBJ2-5; D gene uncertain. V was trimmed by 2 bases and J by 0 bases, leaving 16 bases between them. This CDR3 is built from 17 residues. Germline V gives CDR1 MGHDK, CDR2 SYGVNS. CDR3 protein: CASSERWRTVHQETQYF. The CDR3 DNA reads TGTGCCAGCAGTGAACGGTGGAGAACAGTCCACCAAGAGACCCAGTACTTC.

This clone appeared a few times. The genes are TRBV5-6 and TRBJ2-1; TRBD2 matches 11 bases. The CDR3 has 16 residues. V was clipped by 4 bases and J by 1 base; unmatched bases: 4. The germline gives CDR1 SGHDT, CDR2 YYEEEE. The CDR3 here is CASSMTSGVSYNEQFF. For the CDR3, the DNA is TGTGCCAGCAGCATGACTAGCGGGGTTTCCTACAATGAGCAGTTCTTC.

This clone came up once. The sample contains more than one DNA sequence encoding this CDR3. The V gene is TRBV19, the J gene TRBJ2-7; D uncertain. V was cut by 3 bases and J by 3 bases, with 9 bases left in between. The CDR3 covers 13 residues. CDR1 and CDR2 from the germline V gene are LNHDA and SQIVND (reference sequence). This chain's CDR3 is CASSISVLYEQYF. The CDR3 DNA reads as TGTGCCAGTAGTATCTCAGTTCTCTACGAGCAGTACTTC.

The chain links TRBV29-1 to TRBJ2-1; D remains unclear. Germline CDR1 reads SQVTM; CDR2 reads ANQGSEA. The length of the CDR3 is 11 residues. V was trimmed by 8 bases and J by 6 bases, leaving 11 bases between them. Here the CDR3 reads CSTPWGNEQFF. The CDR3 region has the DNA TGCAGCACACCTTGGGGCAATGAGCAGTTCTTC.

The V and J genes are TRBV29-1 and TRBJ2-7; 7 bases agree with TRBD2. Germline-derived CDR1 and CDR2 are SQVTM and ANQGSEA. The CDR3 loop spans 14 amino acids. Germline trimming cut 7 bases from V and 4 bases from J; bases unmatched to any gene: 13. CDR3: CSARTALAPYEQYF. The CDR3 DNA reads TGCAGCGCCAGAACAGCACTAGCGCCGTACGAGCAGTACTTC.

This chain links TRBV28 with TRBJ2-7, with D unclear. The V gene lost 6 bases and the J gene lost 0 bases, with 12 bases spanning the gap. Germline V gives CDR1 MDHEN, CDR2 SYDVKM. The CDR3 spans 14 residues. The CDR3 DNA is TGTGCCAGCAGAAGGACGGGTTCCTCCTACGAGCAGTACTTC. Its translation is CASRRTGSSYEQYF.